This is a list of T cell receptor beta chains from one sample in a study of cytomegalovirus exposure and HLA in healthy donors. Assay used: immunoSEQ multiplex PCR; TCRdb lists only in-frame clones, some missing. Among about 140,000 clones listed, over 75% were seen once. Sequencing was carried out using PBMCs. These receptors originate from a man aged 50-60 years in good health and CMV-seronegative. The CDR3 runs from the conserved cysteine through the conserved F or W. The D gene is left open where the match is weak. Clone size is given for some rows only: seen once, a few or many times, or a class if the clone is expanded.

d_call: .; clone_size: .; v_call: TRBV5-4; j_call: TRBJ1-2; cdr3_aa: CASSGGGGYGYTF; cdr3_nt: TGTGCCAGCAGCGGGGGGGGTGGCTATGGCTACACCTTC
d_call: .; clone_size: .; v_call: TRBV5-6; j_call: TRBJ2-7; cdr3_aa: CASSLAPGSWNEQYF; cdr3_nt: TGTGCCAGCAGCTTGGCTCCCGGGAGTTGGAACGAGCAGTACTTC
d_call: TRBD1; clone_size: .; v_call: TRBV4-1; j_call: TRBJ2-1; cdr3_aa: CASSQDDRGSYNEQFF; cdr3_nt: TGCGCCAGCAGCCAAGATGACAGGGGGAGTTACAATGAGCAGTTCTTC
d_call: TRBD1; clone_size: .; v_call: TRBV11-2; j_call: TRBJ2-3; cdr3_aa: CASSFRDRYTDTQYF; cdr3_nt: TGTGCCAGCAGCTTCCGGGACAGGTACACAGATACGCAGTATTTT
d_call: TRBD1; clone_size: .; v_call: TRBV25-1; j_call: TRBJ2-7; cdr3_aa: CASRAWDRGYEQYF; cdr3_nt: TGTGCCAGCAGAGCCTGGGACAGGGGTTACGAGCAGTACTTC
d_call: TRBD1; clone_size: .; v_call: TRBV28; j_call: TRBJ1-2; cdr3_aa: CASSLIPGLKQGEVYTF; cdr3_nt: TGTGCCAGCAGTTTGATCCCCGGACTAAAGCAGGGGGAAGTCTACACCTTC
d_call: TRBD1; clone_size: .; v_call: TRBV11-3; j_call: TRBJ2-3; cdr3_aa: CASSPLRGIWTDTQYF; cdr3_nt: TGTGCCAGCAGCCCCCTCAGGGGGATTTGGACAGATACGCAGTATTTT
d_call: .; clone_size: .; v_call: TRBV5-3; j_call: TRBJ2-2; cdr3_aa: CARSWQGINTGELFF; cdr3_nt: TGTGCCAGAAGCTGGCAGGGGATTAACACCGGGGAGCTGTTTTTT
d_call: .; clone_size: few; v_call: TRBV7-2; j_call: TRBJ1-6; cdr3_aa: CASSQGQASNSPLHF; cdr3_nt: TGTGCCAGCAGCCAGGGACAAGCATCGAATTCACCCCTCCACTTT
d_call: TRBD1; clone_size: .; v_call: TRBV19; j_call: TRBJ2-7; cdr3_aa: CASSRDRGYEQYF; cdr3_nt: TGTGCCAGTAGTAGGGACAGGGGCTACGAGCAGTACTTC
d_call: .; clone_size: .; v_call: TRBV6-4; j_call: TRBJ1-6; cdr3_aa: CASSEQRDNSPLHF; cdr3_nt: TGTGCCAGCAGTGAGCAGAGGGATAATTCACCCCTCCACTTT
d_call: TRBD1; clone_size: .; v_call: TRBV5-1; j_call: TRBJ1-4; cdr3_aa: CASSSGTGSEKLFF; cdr3_nt: TGCGCCAGCAGCTCAGGGACAGGGAGCGAAAAACTGTTTTTT
d_call: .; clone_size: .; v_call: TRBV5-6; j_call: TRBJ2-7; cdr3_aa: CASSRTGGSGEQYF; cdr3_nt: TGTGCCAGCAGCCGCACGGGGGGCTCGGGCGAGCAGTACTTC
d_call: TRBD1; clone_size: .; v_call: TRBV5-4; j_call: TRBJ1-1; cdr3_aa: CASSSGQGDTEAFF; cdr3_nt: TGTGCCAGCAGCTCGGGACAGGGCGACACTGAAGCTTTCTTT
d_call: .; clone_size: .; v_call: TRBV30; j_call: TRBJ1-5; cdr3_aa: CACRGGSSNQPQHF; cdr3_nt: TGTGCCTGTCGGGGAGGATCTAGCAATCAGCCCCAGCATTTT
d_call: .; clone_size: .; v_call: TRBV18; j_call: TRBJ2-3; cdr3_aa: CASSPRAGGADTQYF; cdr3_nt: TGTGCCAGCTCACCAAGGGCAGGAGGGGCAGATACGCAGTATTTT
d_call: .; clone_size: .; v_call: TRBV19; j_call: TRBJ1-1; cdr3_aa: CASSTSGTNTEAFF; cdr3_nt: TGTGCCAGTAGTACCTCCGGGACAAACACTGAAGCTTTCTTT
d_call: .; clone_size: few; v_call: TRBV7-8; j_call: TRBJ2-2; cdr3_aa: CASSFREVGTGELFF; cdr3_nt: TGTGCCAGCAGCTTCAGGGAGGTTGGCACCGGGGAGCTGTTTTTT
d_call: .; clone_size: .; v_call: TRBV30; j_call: TRBJ2-2; cdr3_aa: CAWTSQFLFTGELFF; cdr3_nt: TGTGCCTGGACTTCACAGTTTCTATTTACCGGGGAGCTGTTTTTT
d_call: TRBD2; clone_size: .; v_call: TRBV2; j_call: TRBJ2-1; cdr3_aa: CASQDRSGGVYNEQFF; cdr3_nt: TGTGCCAGCCAAGATCGTAGCGGGGGGGTATACAATGAGCAGTTCTTC
d_call: .; clone_size: .; v_call: TRBV19; j_call: TRBJ1-1; cdr3_aa: CASSRQGTEAFF; cdr3_nt: TGTGCCAGTAGCAGGCAGGGGACTGAAGCTTTCTTT
d_call: .; clone_size: .; v_call: TRBV4-1; j_call: TRBJ2-3; cdr3_aa: CASSQERGDTQYF; cdr3_nt: TGCGCCAGCAGCCAAGAAAGGGGGGATACGCAGTATTTT
d_call: TRBD2; clone_size: .; v_call: TRBV28; j_call: TRBJ2-3; cdr3_aa: CASSSPGGEIDTQYF; cdr3_nt: TGTGCCAGCAGTTCCCCGGGGGGGGAGATTGATACGCAGTATTTT
d_call: TRBD1; clone_size: few; v_call: TRBV2; j_call: TRBJ1-5; cdr3_aa: CASSTRQGANQPQHF; cdr3_nt: TGTGCCAGCAGTACCCGACAGGGGGCGAATCAGCCCCAGCATTTT
d_call: .; clone_size: .; v_call: TRBV7-9; j_call: TRBJ2-5; cdr3_aa: CASSTSTNSVETQYF; cdr3_nt: TGTGCCAGCAGCACGTCGACTAACTCGGTGGAGACCCAGTACTTC
d_call: TRBD2; clone_size: .; v_call: TRBV4-2; j_call: TRBJ2-7; cdr3_aa: CASSQGAGGPMNEQYF; cdr3_nt: TGTGCCAGCAGCCAAGGGGCGGGAGGGCCAATGAACGAGCAGTACTTC
d_call: TRBD2; clone_size: .; v_call: TRBV7-2; j_call: TRBJ2-7; cdr3_aa: CASSLAGGDEQYF; cdr3_nt: TGTGCCAGCAGCTTAGCGGGGGGGGACGAGCAGTACTTC
d_call: .; clone_size: .; v_call: TRBV11-2; j_call: TRBJ1-5; cdr3_aa: CASSADAGQPQHF; cdr3_nt: TGTGCCAGCAGCGCCGATGCGGGGCAGCCCCAGCATTTT
d_call: TRBD1; clone_size: .; v_call: TRBV4-2; j_call: TRBJ2-7; cdr3_aa: CASSRGTGDYEQYF; cdr3_nt: TGTGCCAGCAGCCGCGGGACAGGGGACTACGAGCAGTACTTC
d_call: TRBD2; clone_size: .; v_call: TRBV27; j_call: TRBJ2-2; cdr3_aa: CASSLTAGVTGELFF; cdr3_nt: TGTGCCAGCAGTTTAACCGCGGGAGTCACCGGGGAGCTGTTTTTT